Each of the 18 T cell receptor beta chains below was sequenced from the same sample in a study of T cell repertoires in cytomegalovirus infection. TCRdb used MiXCR to reprocess the reads, holding one entry per CDR3 protein. This table holds some 180,000 distinct CDR3 sequences, approximately 19% found once. The sample consisted of PBMCs. Source of these receptors: a human donor in good health (CMV status not recorded). Some clones in this sample may be carry-over from other donors' samples.

This clonotype was recorded many times. The CDR3 reads CASSFLVNTGELFF. CDR3 DNA sequence: TGTGCCAGCAGCTTTCTGGTGAACACCGGGGAGCTGTTTTTT. The chain links TRBV7-8 to TRBJ2-2; no definite D call. The CDR3 has 14 residues. Between the trimmed V and J ends, which lost 3 bases and 1 base, there was a span of 6 bases. CDR1 SGHVS and CDR2 FQNEAQ come from the germline V gene.

This clonotype was counted ten times or more. The chain uses TRBV7-9 and TRBJ2-1; D remains ambiguous. This CDR3 is 13 amino acids long. The V gene lost 4 bases and the J gene lost 4 bases, with 8 bases spanning the gap. Germline CDR1 SEHNR, CDR2 FQNEAQ (reference sequence). CDR3: CASSSGKYNEQFF. Written as DNA, the CDR3 is TGTGCCAGCAGCTCTGGAAAGTACAATGAGCAGTTCTTC.

Many counts were recorded for this clonotype. The chain has TRBV7-8 and TRBJ2-2, with 11 bases fitting TRBD2. Germline loops: CDR1 SGHVS, CDR2 FQNEAQ. The ends lost 6 bases at V and 5 bases at J; junction bases unmatched: 8. This CDR3 spans 16 amino acids. The CDR3 coding sequence is TGTGCCAGCAGTGAATTAGCGGGAGGGCGAACCGGGGAGCTGTTTTTT. This codes for CASSELAGGRTGELFF.

This clonotype showed up many times. The chain recombines TRBV7-2 with TRBJ1-1; D is uncertain. Trimming removed 5 bases from V and 4 bases from J, with 17 bases in between. The germline V gene has CDR1 SGHTA and CDR2 FQGNSA. The CDR3 loop spans 15 amino acids. The CDR3 DNA follows: TGTGCCAGCAGCCCTGGATTGGGGTTGAGCACTGAAGCTTTCTTT. This encodes CASSPGLGLSTEAFF. The full variable domain, its missing parts supplied by reference TRBV7-2 and TRBJ1-1, is GAGVSQSPSNKVTEKGKDVELRCDPISGHTALYWYRQSLGQGLEFLIYFQGNSAPDKSGLPSDRFSAERTGGSVSTLTIQRTQQEDSAVYLCASSPGLGLSTEAFFGQGTRLTVV.

This clonotype was detected only a few times. This chain connects TRBV29-1 to TRBJ1-1, with D possibly matching TRBD1 (5 bases). Trimming took 8 bases from V and 2 from J, leaving 12 bases between them. CDR1 and CDR2 (germline): SQVTM, ANQGSEA. The CDR3 runs to 12 residues. CDR3 residues: CSFRRGNTEAFF. The CDR3 bases are TGCAGCTTCCGCCGGGGCAACACTGAAGCTTTCTTT.

The CDR3 region has the DNA TGTGCCAGCAGCTTAGTCACAGGCTTGAACACTGAAGCTTTCTTT. This codes for CASSLVTGLNTEAFF. The chain couples TRBV7-9 to TRBJ1-1; D is possibly TRBD1 (5 bases). The CDR3 totals 15 residues. V dropped 1 base and J dropped 0 bases, with 9 bases sitting between them. CDR1 is SEHNR, CDR2 FQNEAQ, per germline (reference sequence). The full variable domain, in which reference TRBV7-9 and TRBJ1-1 provide the parts outside the CDR3, is DTGVSQNPRHKITKRGQNVTFRCDPISEHNRLYWYRQTLGQGPEFLTYFQNEAQLEKSRLLSDRFSAERPKGSFSTLEIQRTEQGDSAMYLCASSLVTGLNTEAFFGQGTRLTVV.

This sequence joins TRBV7-8 and TRBJ2-4; the match to TRBD1 covers 9 bases. Trimming at V came to 4 bases and at J to 0 bases, leaving 4 bases not matched to a gene. Germline CDR1 reads SGHVS; CDR2 reads FQNEAQ. The CDR3 consists of 16 residues. CDR3 region: CASSYGQGIAKNIQYF. The CDR3, as DNA: TGTGCCAGCAGCTACGGACAGGGGATAGCCAAAAACATTCAGTACTTC.

The gene calls are TRBV28 and TRBJ2-1; a possible D gene is TRBD2 (5 bases). Germline CDR1 MDHEN, CDR2 SYDVKM. V lost 4 bases and J 0 bases, leaving 10 bases between the germline ends. The CDR3 runs to 15 residues. CDR3 nucleotide sequence: TGTGCCAGCAGTTATACTAGAGACTCCTACAATGAGCAGTTCTTC. Translation: CASSYTRDSYNEQFF.

This clonotype was observed a handful of times. The gene calls are TRBV2 and TRBJ1-5, with 7 bases aligning to TRBD1. The V gene end was trimmed by 7 bases and the J gene end by 7 bases; junction bases not matched to a gene: 4. CDR1 SNHLY and CDR2 FYNNEI come from the germline V gene. The CDR3 extends over 12 amino acids. This chain's CDR3 is CASTQGDQPQHF. CDR3 DNA: TGTGCCAGCACGCAGGGGGACCAGCCCCAGCATTTT.

This clonotype was seen at least ten times. The rearrangement uses TRBV25-1 and TRBJ2-7; tentative D call: TRBD2 (5 bases). From germline, CDR1 is MGHDK and CDR2 SYGVNS. V lost 2 bases and J lost 2, with 10 bases in between. This CDR3 is 14 amino acids long. The CDR3 region has the DNA TGTGCCAGCAGTGAAAGGACGGGAACCTACGAGCAGTACTTC. Translation: CASSERTGTYEQYF.

This clonotype was recorded a few times. V is TRBV29-1 and J is TRBJ2-7, with 7 bases that match TRBD2. J was trimmed by 6 bases and V by 4 bases; bases with no gene match: 15. CDR3 length equals 15 residues. Germline CDR1 and CDR2: SQVTM and ANQGSEA. The CDR3, as DNA: TGCAGCGTTGCCACCAGGGTTTCTGTAGCGGGCGAGCAGTACTTC. It specifies CSVATRVSVAGEQYF.

This clonotype was seen a few times. The V and J genes are TRBV12-3 or TRBV12-4 and TRBJ2-7; tentative D call: TRBD1 (5 bases). This CDR3 contains 14 residues. Deletions cut 5 bases from V and 2 bases from J, with 13 bases between. CDR3 sequence: CASSTGPIAYEQYF. The CDR3 bases are TGTGCCAGCAGTACAGGACCGATCGCCTACGAGCAGTACTTC.

This clonotype was seen a few times. The chain links TRBV2 to TRBJ1-5, with D possibly matching TRBD1 (5 bases). Trimming took off 3 bases at V and 1 base at J, with 10 bases between the two ends. The length of the CDR3 is 15 residues. CDR1 and CDR2 (germline): SNHLY, FYNNEI. CDR3 in amino acids: CASSDAGRSNQPQHF. The CDR3 DNA follows: TGTGCCAGCAGTGACGCGGGGCGAAGCAATCAGCCCCAGCATTTT.

This clonotype was seen a handful of times. The CDR3 nucleotides are TGTGCCAGCAGCCAACTAGCCGGGGTGGAGCAGCCCCAGCATTTT. It is translated as CASSQLAGVEQPQHF. The chain couples TRBV4-2 to TRBJ1-5; D is unclear. This CDR3 has 15 amino acids. The V and J ends lost 2 bases and 7 bases respectively, with 15 bases between them. Germline V gene data show CDR1 as LGHNA and CDR2 as YNFKEQ.

This sequence joins TRBV4-1 and TRBJ2-3; D is unclear. The CDR3 totals 19 residues. The V gene lost 1 base and the J gene lost 0 bases, with 20 bases spanning the gap. Germline CDR1 reads MGHRA; CDR2 reads YSYEKL. CDR3 DNA: TGCGCCAGCAGCCAAGTGGGTCCGATAAACCCCTCTAGCACAGATACGCAGTATTTT. Translating it yields CASSQVGPINPSSTDTQYF.

The chain has TRBV5-4 and TRBJ2-1; D is possibly TRBD1 or TRBD2 (5 bases each). CDR1 is SGHNT and CDR2 is YYREEE in the germline V gene (reference sequence). The CDR3 is 15 amino acids. The germline V and J ends were trimmed by 4 bases and 5 bases, with 16 bases remaining between them. The CDR3 sequence: CASSPRVGVHNEQFF. The CDR3 bases are TGTGCCAGCAGCCCCCGGGTGGGGGTCCACAATGAGCAGTTCTTC.

The chain couples TRBV12-5 to TRBJ2-7; D possibly corresponds to TRBD1 (6 bases). V was cut by 0 bases and J by 1 base, with 10 bases left in between. This CDR3 has 15 amino acids. Germline V gene data show CDR1 as LGHNT and CDR2 as FRNRAP. As DNA, the CDR3 is TGTGCTAGTGGTTTGGTGGGCCAGGGGTCCTACGAGCAGTACTTC. Translated: CASGLVGQGSYEQYF.

J is TRBJ1-5 and V is TRBV5-6; tentatively, D is TRBD1 (5 bases). There are 15 residues in the CDR3. V lost 4 bases, J lost 0 bases, and 11 bases lay in between. From germline, CDR1 is SGHDT and CDR2 YYEEEE. CDR3 DNA sequence: TGTGCCAGCAGCCTCGGGACGGTTAGCAATCAGCCCCAGCATTTT. This codes for CASSLGTVSNQPQHF.